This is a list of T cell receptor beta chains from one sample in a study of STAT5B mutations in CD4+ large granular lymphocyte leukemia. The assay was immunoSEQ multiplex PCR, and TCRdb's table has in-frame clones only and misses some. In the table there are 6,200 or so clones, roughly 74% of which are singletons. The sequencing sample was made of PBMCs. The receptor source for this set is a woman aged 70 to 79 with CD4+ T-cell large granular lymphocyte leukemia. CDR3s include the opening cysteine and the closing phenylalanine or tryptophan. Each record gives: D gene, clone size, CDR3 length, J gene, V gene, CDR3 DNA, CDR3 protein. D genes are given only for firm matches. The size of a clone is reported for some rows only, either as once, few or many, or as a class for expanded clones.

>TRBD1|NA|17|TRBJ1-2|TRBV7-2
TGTGCCAGCAGCTTTGGGGCCGGGACAGCCGTAAACTATGGCTACACCTTC
CASSFGAGTAVNYGYTF
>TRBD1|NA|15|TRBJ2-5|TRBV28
TGTGCCAGTAACCAACAGGGGGCGCGAGGAGAGACCCAGTACTTC
CASNQQGARGETQYF
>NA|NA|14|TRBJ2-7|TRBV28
TGTGCCAGCAGTTTCGACCGCGGAGGATACGAGCAGTACTTC
CASSFDRGGYEQYF
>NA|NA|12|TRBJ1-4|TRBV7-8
TGTGCCAGCAGCTCTCCTCATGAAAAACTGTTTTTT
CASSSPHEKLFF
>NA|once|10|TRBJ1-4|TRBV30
TGTGCCTGGATTGTCGAAAAACTGTTTTTT
CAWIVEKLFF
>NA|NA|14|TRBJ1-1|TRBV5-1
TGCGCCAGCAGCTTGGAGGAGGGGCACACTGAAGCTTTCTTT
CASSLEEGHTEAFF
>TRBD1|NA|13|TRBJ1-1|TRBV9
TGTGCCAGCAGCGGACAGGGTCACACTGAAGCTTTCTTT
CASSGQGHTEAFF
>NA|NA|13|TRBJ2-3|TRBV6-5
TGTGCCAGCAGTTACGGAGGGACAGATACGCAGTATTTT
CASSYGGTDTQYF
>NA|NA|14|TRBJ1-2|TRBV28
TGTGCCAGCAGTCCCCCGGGGGGGAACTATGGCTACACCTTC
CASSPPGGNYGYTF
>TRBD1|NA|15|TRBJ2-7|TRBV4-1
TGCGCCAGCAGTCACGTGCGAGACAGGGTTCTTGAGCAGTACTTC
CASSHVRDRVLEQYF
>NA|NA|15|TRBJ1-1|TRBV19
TGTGCCAGTAGTACCAGGGCCCCTTTTGGCACTGAAGCTTTCTTT
CASSTRAPFGTEAFF
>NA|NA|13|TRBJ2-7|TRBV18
TGTGCCAGCTCACCCCGCCAGGGCTACGAGCAGTACTTC
CASSPRQGYEQYF
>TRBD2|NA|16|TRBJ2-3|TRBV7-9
TGTGCCAGCAGCTTCCTCTCCGGGGGGGGAGCAGATACGCAGTATTTT
CASSFLSGGGADTQYF
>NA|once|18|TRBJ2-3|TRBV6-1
TGTGCCAGCAGTGCGCCCCGGGGGTCGTTCTTTAGCACAGATACGCAGTATTTT
CASSAPRGSFFSTDTQYF
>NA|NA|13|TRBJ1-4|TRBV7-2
TGTGCCAGCAGCTTAGAAGGGGGGAGAACGCTGTTTTTT
CASSLEGGRTLFF
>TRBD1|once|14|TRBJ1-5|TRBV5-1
TGCGCCAGCAGCTTGGCGACAGGGGGGGAGCCCCAGCATTTT
CASSLATGGEPQHF
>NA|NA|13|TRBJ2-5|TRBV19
TGTGCCAGTTCCCGGGACTTACAAGAGACCCAGTACTTC
CASSRDLQETQYF
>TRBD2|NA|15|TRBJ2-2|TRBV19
TGTGCCAGTCGAGCGGGAGGGCCGGACACCGGGGAGCTGTTTTTT
CASRAGGPDTGELFF
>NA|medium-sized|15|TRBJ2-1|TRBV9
TGTGCCAGCAGCGTCATAGAGAACTCCTACAATGAGCAGTTCTTC
CASSVIENSYNEQFF
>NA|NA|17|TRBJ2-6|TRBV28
TGTGCCAGCAGTTTTCCCTCGGGCCGGAGGGGGGCCAACGTCCTGACTTTC
CASSFPSGRRGANVLTF
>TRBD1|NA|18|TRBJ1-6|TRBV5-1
TGCGCCAGCAGCCCCGGGACAGGGGGCAGCTCCTATAATTCACCCCTCCACTTT
CASSPGTGGSSYNSPLHF
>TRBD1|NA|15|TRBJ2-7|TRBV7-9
TGTGCCAGCAGCCTTGACAGGGGTCCTTCTTACGAGCAGTACTTC
CASSLDRGPSYEQYF
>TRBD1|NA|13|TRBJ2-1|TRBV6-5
TGTGCCAGCAGTGGGACAGTTTACAATGAGCAGTTCTTC
CASSGTVYNEQFF
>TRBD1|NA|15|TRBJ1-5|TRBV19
TGTGCCAGTAGTACAGACAGGGGGGCCAATCAGCCCCAGCATTTT
CASSTDRGANQPQHF
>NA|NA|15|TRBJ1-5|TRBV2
TGTGCCAGCAGTGGGCGCGGGTCGAGCAATCAGCCCCAGCATTTT
CASSGRGSSNQPQHF
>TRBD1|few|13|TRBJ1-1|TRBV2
TGTGCCAGCAGGACAGGGTTGAACACTGAAGCTTTCTTT
CASRTGLNTEAFF
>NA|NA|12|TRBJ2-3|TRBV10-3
TGTGCCATCAGTGTTGGGACAAATACGCAGTATTTT
CAISVGTNTQYF
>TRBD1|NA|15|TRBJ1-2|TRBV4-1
TGCGCCAGCAGCCAATCGCGGACAGGGAGGTATGGCTACACCTTC
CASSQSRTGRYGYTF
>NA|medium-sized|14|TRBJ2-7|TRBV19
TGTGCCAGTAGTATAGGGGCCAGCCCCTACGAGCAGTACTTC
CASSIGASPYEQYF
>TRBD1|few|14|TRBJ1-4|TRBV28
TGTGCCAGCAGTCGACAGGGAACGTCGGAAAAACTGTTTTTT
CASSRQGTSEKLFF
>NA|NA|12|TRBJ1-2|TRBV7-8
TGTGCCAGCAGCCCGGGGACTTATGGCTACACCTTC
CASSPGTYGYTF
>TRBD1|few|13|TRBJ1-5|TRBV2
TGTGCCAGCAGGGGGACAGGGGATCAGCCCCAGCATTTT
CASRGTGDQPQHF
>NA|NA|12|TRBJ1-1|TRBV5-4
TGTGCCAGCAGCGCTCGCGTGGGGGAAGCTTTCTTT
CASSARVGEAFF
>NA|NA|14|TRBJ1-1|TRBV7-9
TGTGCCAGCAGCCAGGCCCCCATGGATACTGAAGCTTTCTTT
CASSQAPMDTEAFF
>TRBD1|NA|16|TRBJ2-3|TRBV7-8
TGTGCCAGCAGCCCTAGACAGGGGAGAGGGACAGATACGCAGTATTTT
CASSPRQGRGTDTQYF
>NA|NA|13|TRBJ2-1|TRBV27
TGTGCCAGCAGTCCCCGGTATACGGGCGAGCAGTTCTTC
CASSPRYTGEQFF
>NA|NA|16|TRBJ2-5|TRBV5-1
TGCGCCAGCAGCTTGCTCCTGGGTGGGGGCCAAGAGACCCAGTACTTC
CASSLLLGGGQETQYF
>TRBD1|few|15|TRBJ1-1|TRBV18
TGTGCCAGCTCACCACTCACAGGGGTGGGCACTGAAGCTTTCTTT
CASSPLTGVGTEAFF
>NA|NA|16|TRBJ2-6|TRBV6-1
TGTGCCAGCAGTGATCCGGGGGCCTCTGGGGCCAACGTCCTGACTTTC
CASSDPGASGANVLTF
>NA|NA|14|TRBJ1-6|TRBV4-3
TGCGCCAGCAGCCGCCTCGTCGGTGATTCACCCCTCCACTTT
CASSRLVGDSPLHF
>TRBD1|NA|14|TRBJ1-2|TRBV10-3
TGTGCCATCAGAGGACAGGGAGTCGACTATGGCTACACCTTC
CAIRGQGVDYGYTF
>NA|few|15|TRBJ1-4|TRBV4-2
TGTGCCAGCAGCCGACTGGACCGATCTAATGAAAAACTGTTTTTT
CASSRLDRSNEKLFF
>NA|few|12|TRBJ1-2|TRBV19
TGTGCCAGTAGTAAGGGGAGCGGTGGCTACACCTTC
CASSKGSGGYTF
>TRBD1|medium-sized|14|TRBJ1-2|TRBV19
TGTGCCAGTAGACGGACAGGGGCTAACTATGGCTACACCTTC
CASRRTGANYGYTF
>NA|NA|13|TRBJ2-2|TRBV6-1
TGTGCCAGCAGAGACCCGAACACCGGGGAGCTGTTTTTT
CASRDPNTGELFF
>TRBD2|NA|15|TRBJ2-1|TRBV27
TGTGCCAGCACCCCCGGGGGGGGGCCCTACAATGAGCAGTTCTTC
CASTPGGGPYNEQFF
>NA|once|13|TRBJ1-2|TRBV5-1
TGCGCCAGCAGCGCGAAACAGGGAGGGGGCTACACCTTC
CASSAKQGGGYTF
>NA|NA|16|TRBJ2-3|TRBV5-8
TGTGCCAGCAGCTTGGGCGAGTTGGGTCGGGCAGATACGCAGTATTTT
CASSLGELGRADTQYF
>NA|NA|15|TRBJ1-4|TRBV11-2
TGTGCCAGCAGCCAAGGGGGACGGGATAATGAAAAACTGTTTTTT
CASSQGGRDNEKLFF
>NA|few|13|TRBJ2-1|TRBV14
TGTGCCAGCAGCCAAGATAGAAGCGGGGAGCAGTTCTTC
CASSQDRSGEQFF
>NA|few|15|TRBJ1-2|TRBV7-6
TGTGCCAGCAGCTCCCCGGAGGTTGGGGTGGGTGGCTACACCTTC
CASSSPEVGVGGYTF
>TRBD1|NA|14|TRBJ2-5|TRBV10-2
TGCGCCAGCTCAGACAGGGGGGGTTCGGAGACCCAGTACTTC
CASSDRGGSETQYF
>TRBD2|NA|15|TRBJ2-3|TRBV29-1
TGCAGCGCACGACCCAGCGGGAGGGGCACAGATACGCAGTATTTT
CSARPSGRGTDTQYF
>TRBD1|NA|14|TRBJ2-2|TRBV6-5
TGTGCCAGCAGAGGACAGGCGAACACCGGGGAGCTGTTTTTT
CASRGQANTGELFF
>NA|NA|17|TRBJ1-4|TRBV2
TGTGCCAGCAGTCTCACCTCGACACTGGCAACTAATGAAAAACTGTTTTTT
CASSLTSTLATNEKLFF
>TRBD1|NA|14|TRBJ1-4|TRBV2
TGTGCCAGCATGAGGACAGGGGGGAAGGAAAAACTGTTTTTT
CASMRTGGKEKLFF
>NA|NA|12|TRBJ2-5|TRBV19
TGTGCCACTTCTCTGTACGGGGAGACCCAGTACTTC
CATSLYGETQYF
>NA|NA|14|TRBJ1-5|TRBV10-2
TGCGCCAGCAGTGAGTCTGAGAGGGGCCAGCCCCAGCATTTT
CASSESERGQPQHF
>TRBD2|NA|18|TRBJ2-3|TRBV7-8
TGTGCCAGCAGCTTAAGGACTAGCGGGGGATTTAAGACAGATACGCAGTATTTT
CASSLRTSGGFKTDTQYF